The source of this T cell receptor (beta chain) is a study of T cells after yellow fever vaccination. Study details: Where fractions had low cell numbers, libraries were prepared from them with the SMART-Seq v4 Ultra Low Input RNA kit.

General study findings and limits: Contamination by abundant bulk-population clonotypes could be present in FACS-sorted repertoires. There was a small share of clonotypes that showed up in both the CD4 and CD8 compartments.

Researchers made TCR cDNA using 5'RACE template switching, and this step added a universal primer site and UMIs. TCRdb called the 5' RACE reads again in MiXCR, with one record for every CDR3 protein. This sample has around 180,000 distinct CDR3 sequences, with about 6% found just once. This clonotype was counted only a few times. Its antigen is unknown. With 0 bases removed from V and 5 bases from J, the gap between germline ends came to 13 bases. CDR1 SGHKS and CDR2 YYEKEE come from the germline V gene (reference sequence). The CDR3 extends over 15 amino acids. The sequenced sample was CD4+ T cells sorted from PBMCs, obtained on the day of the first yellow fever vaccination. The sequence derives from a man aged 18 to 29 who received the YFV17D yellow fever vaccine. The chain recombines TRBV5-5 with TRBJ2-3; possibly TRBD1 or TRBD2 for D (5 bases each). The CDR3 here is CASSLGGTAGDTQYF. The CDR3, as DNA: TGTGCCAGCAGCTTGGGGGGGACCGCGGGAGATACGCAGTATTTT.